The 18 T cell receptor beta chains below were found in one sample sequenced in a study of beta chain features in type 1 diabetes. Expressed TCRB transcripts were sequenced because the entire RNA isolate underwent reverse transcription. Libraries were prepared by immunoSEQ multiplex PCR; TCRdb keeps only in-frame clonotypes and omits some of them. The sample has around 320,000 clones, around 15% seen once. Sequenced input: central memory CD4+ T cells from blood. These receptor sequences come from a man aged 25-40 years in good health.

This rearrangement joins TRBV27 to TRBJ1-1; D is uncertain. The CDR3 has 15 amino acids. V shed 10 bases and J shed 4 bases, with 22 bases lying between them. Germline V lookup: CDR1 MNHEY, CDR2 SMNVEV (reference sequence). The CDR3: CATLAPSRSGTEAFF. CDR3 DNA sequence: TGTGCCACCCTAGCACCGTCGCGATCGGGCACTGAAGCTTTCTTT.

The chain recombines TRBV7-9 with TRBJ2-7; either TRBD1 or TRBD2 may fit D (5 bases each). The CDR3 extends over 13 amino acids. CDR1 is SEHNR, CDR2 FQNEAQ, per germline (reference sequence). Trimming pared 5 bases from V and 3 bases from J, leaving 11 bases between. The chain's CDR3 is CASSPGTGYEQYF. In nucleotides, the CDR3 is TGTGCCAGCAGCCCGGGGACGGGCTACGAGCAGTACTTC.

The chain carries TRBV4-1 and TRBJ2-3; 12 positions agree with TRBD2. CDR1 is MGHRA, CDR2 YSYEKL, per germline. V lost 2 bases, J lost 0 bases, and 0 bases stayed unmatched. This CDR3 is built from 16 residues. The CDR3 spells CASSQLAGGSTDTQYF. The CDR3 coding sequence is TGCGCCAGCAGCCAACTAGCGGGAGGGAGCACAGATACGCAGTATTTT.

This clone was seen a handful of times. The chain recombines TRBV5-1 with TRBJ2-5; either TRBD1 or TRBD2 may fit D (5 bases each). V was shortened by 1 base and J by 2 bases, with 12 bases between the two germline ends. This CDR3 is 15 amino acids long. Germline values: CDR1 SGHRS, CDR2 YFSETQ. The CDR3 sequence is CASSLWQGEQETQYF. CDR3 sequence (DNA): TGCGCCAGCAGCTTGTGGCAGGGAGAGCAAGAGACCCAGTACTTC.

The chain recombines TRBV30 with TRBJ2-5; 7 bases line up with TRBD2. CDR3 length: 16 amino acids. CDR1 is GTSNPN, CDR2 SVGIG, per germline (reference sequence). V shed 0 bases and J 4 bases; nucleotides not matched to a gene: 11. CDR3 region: CAWSVPAGLGGETQYF. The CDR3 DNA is TGTGCCTGGAGTGTACCTGCCGGACTAGGCGGAGAGACCCAGTACTTC. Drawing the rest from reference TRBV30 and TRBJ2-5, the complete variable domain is SQTIHQWPATLVQPVGSPLSLECTVEGTSNPNLYWYRQAAGRGLQLLFYSVGIGQISSEVPQNLSASRPQDRQFILSSKKLLLSDSGFYLCAWSVPAGLGGETQYFGPGTRLLVL.

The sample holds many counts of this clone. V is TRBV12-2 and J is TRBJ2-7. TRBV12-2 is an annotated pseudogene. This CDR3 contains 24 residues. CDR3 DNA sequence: TGTGCAAGTCGCTTCCCTGGGACCCGAAGCCCGGGACCCACCCTAGCCGGGATAGGCTACGAGCAGTACGTC. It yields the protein CASRFPGTRSPGPTLAGIGYEQYV.

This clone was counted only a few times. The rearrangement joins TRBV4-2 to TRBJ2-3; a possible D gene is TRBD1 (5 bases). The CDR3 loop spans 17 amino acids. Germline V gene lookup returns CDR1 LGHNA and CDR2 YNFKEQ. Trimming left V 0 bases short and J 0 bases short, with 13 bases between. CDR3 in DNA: TGTGCCAGCAGCCAAGATGGGTCGACAGTGAGCACAGATACGCAGTATTTT. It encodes CASSQDGSTVSTDTQYF.

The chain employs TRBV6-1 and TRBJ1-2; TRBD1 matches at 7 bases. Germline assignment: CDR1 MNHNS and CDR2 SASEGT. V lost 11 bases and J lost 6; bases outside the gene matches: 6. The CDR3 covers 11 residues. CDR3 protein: CAVTGFDGYTF. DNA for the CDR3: TGTGCCGTGACAGGGTTCGATGGCTACACCTTC.

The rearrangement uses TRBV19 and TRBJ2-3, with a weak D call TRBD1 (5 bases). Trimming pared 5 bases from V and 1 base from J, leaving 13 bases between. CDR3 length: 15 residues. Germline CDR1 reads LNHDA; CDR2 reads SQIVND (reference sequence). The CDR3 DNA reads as TGTGCCAGTAGTCCCCAGGACACCCGCACAGATACGCAGTATTTT. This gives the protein CASSPQDTRTDTQYF.

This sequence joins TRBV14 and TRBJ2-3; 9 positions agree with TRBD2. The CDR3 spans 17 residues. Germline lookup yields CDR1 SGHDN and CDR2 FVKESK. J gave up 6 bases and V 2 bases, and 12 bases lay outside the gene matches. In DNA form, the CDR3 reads TGTGCCAGCAGCCAATGGACCGTTAGCGGGAGTGTGGATACGCAGTATTTT. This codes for CASSQWTVSGSVDTQYF.

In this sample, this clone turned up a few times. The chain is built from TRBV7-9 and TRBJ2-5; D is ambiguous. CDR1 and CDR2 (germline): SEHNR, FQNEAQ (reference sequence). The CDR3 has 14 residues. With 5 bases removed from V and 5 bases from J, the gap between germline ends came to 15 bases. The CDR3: CASSLLTTYETQYF. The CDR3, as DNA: TGTGCCAGCAGCCTCCTGACCACGTACGAGACCCAGTACTTC.

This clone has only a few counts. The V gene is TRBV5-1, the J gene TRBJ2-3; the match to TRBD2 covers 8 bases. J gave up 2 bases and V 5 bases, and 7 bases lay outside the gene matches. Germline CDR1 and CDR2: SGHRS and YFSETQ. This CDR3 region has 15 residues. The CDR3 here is CASRPGLADTDTQYF. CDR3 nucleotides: TGCGCCAGCAGGCCCGGACTAGCAGACACAGATACGCAGTATTTT.

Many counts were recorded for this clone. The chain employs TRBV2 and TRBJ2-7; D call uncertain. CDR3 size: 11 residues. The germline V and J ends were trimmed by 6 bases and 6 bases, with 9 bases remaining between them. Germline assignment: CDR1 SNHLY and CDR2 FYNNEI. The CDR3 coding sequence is TGTGCCAGCAGCCCACAAGGCGAGCAGTACTTC. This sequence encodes CASSPQGEQYF.

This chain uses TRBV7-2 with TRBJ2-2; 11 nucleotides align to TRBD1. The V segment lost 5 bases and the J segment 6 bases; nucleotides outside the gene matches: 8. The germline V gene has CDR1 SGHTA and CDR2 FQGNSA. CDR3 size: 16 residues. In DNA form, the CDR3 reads TGTGCCAGCAGCCAAACCGGGACAGGGGGTGCCGGGGAGCTGTTTTTT. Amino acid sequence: CASSQTGTGGAGELFF.

The CDR3 loop reads CASSQALGETQYF. The CDR3 region has the DNA TGCGCCAGCAGCCAAGCGCTTGGCGAGACCCAGTACTTC. The chain employs TRBV4-3 and TRBJ2-5; D ambiguous. The CDR3 covers 13 residues. V was clipped by 1 base and J by 5 bases, with 8 bases between them. Germline values: CDR1 LGHNA, CDR2 YSLEER.

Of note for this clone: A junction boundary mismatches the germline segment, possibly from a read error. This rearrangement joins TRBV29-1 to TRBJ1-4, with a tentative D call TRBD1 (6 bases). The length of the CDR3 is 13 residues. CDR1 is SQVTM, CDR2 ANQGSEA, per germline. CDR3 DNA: TGCAGCGGGCAGGGGAGGACTAATGAAAAACTGCTTTTT. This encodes CSGQGRTNEKLLF.

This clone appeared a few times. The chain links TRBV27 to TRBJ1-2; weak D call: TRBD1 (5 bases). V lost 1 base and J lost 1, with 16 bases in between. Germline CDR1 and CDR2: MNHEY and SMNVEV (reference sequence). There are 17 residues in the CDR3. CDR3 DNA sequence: TGTGCCAGCAGTTTATTAGGGGATTCATCATATAACTATGGCTACACCTTC. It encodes CASSLLGDSSYNYGYTF.

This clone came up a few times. The CDR3 DNA reads TGCAGCGTTAGGTGGGTCGGCGGCTACACCTTC. Translated, it gives CSVRWVGGYTF. The chain is built from TRBV29-1 and TRBJ1-2; D is undetermined. V lost 5 bases and J 8 bases, leaving 12 bases between the germline ends. Germline CDR1 reads SQVTM; CDR2 reads ANQGSEA. The CDR3 spans 11 residues.